These 11 T cell receptor beta chains share one sample of origin, sequenced in a study of glioma-infiltrating T cells (dated by TCRdb to the mid-2010s). Sequencing was carried out with an Illumina MiSeq. TCR alpha and beta CDR3 regions were amplified with the iRepertoire nested amplicon-rescue multiplex PCR (arm-PCR) platform from RNA. Using fastp trimming at Q25 and MiXCR clonotype assembly, TCRdb reanalyzed the public sequencing data and kept in-frame beta chains. Entries that share a CDR3 protein sequence are merged under the most common genes and DNA. Recorded for this sample are roughly 200,000 distinct CDR3 sequences; more than 25% of them occurred a single time. Together, the top ten hold just over 20% of the sample. Source material: glioma tissue, nonneoplastic brain tissue, or PBMCs (not recorded which). These receptor sequences come from a human donor with low-grade glioma or glioblastoma, undergoing nonglioma brain surgery, or in good health (not recorded which).

In this sample, this clonotype turned up many times. V gene TRBV4-2 combines with J gene TRBJ2-7; 10 bases fit TRBD2. CDR3 length: 17 amino acids. Germline V gives CDR1 LGHNA, CDR2 YNFKEQ. Germline trimming cut 0 bases from V and 2 bases from J; bases unmatched to any gene: 7. CDR3 in DNA: TGTGCCAGCAGCCAAGATACTAGCGGGATGAAGGCCTACGAGCAGTACTTC. It is translated as CASSQDTSGMKAYEQYF.

Of note for this clonotype: Relative to the germline gene, one junction end is altered; a read error may explain this. The rearrangement links TRBV28 to TRBJ1-2, with TRBD1 identical over 8 bases. The CDR3 contains 14 residues. The V gene's germline CDR1 is MDHEN and CDR2 SYDVKM. The CDR3 loop is CARSWMTGAYGYTF. CDR3 in DNA: TGTGCCAGAAGTTGGATGACAGGGGCCTATGGCTACACCTTC.

This clonotype was seen a few times. The chain recombines TRBV5-4 with TRBJ1-4, with TRBD1 identical over 11 bases. The CDR3 contains 16 residues. V lost 4 bases, J lost 7 bases, and 9 bases stayed unmatched. CDR1 and CDR2 from the germline V gene are SGHNT and YYREEE (reference sequence). The CDR3: CASSLLGQGVSEKLFF. CDR3 bases: TGTGCCAGCAGCCTCCTGGGACAGGGGGTTTCTGAAAAACTGTTTTTT.

This clonotype occurred many times. The rearrangement links TRBV15 to TRBJ2-1, with D perhaps TRBD2 (6 bases). Germline CDR1 LNHNV, CDR2 YYDKDF (reference sequence). The CDR3 totals 14 residues. V lost 2 bases, J lost 7 bases, and 12 bases lay in between. CDR3 coding DNA: TGTGCCACCAGCAGATCCGAGACTAGAAATGAGCAGTTCTTC. It yields the protein CATSRSETRNEQFF.

The table lists this clonotype with a count of one. V and J are TRBV20-1 and TRBJ2-1, with D maybe TRBD1 (5 bases). The CDR3 loop spans 13 amino acids. Germline CDR1 DFQATT, CDR2 SNEGSKA (reference sequence). V gave up 5 bases and J gave up 6 bases, with 14 bases separating them. In nucleotides, the CDR3 is TGCAGTGCTCCTACAGGCGACCGCAATGAGCAGTTCTTC. It yields the protein CSAPTGDRNEQFF.

Regarding this clonotype: A much larger clone lies a single base off, so this may be a read error. The chain joins TRBV20-1 to TRBJ2-5, with unresolved D. Trimming took 3 bases from V and 7 from J, leaving 18 bases between them. The germline V gene has CDR1 DFQATT and CDR2 SNEGSKA (reference sequence). There are 14 residues in the CDR3. The CDR3 region is CSARSDGILGTQYF. The CDR3 nucleotides read TGCAGTGCTAGGTCAGACGGAATTTTAGGGACCCAGTACTTC.

There are many counts of this clonotype. The rearrangement uses TRBV6-2 or TRBV6-3 and TRBJ2-3; D may be TRBD1 (6 bases). Trimming left V 2 bases short and J 4 bases short, with 10 bases between. The CDR3 consists of 14 residues. In germline, CDR1 is MNHEY, CDR2 SVGEGT. The CDR3 coding sequence is TGTGCCAGCAGTTACCCGGCAGGGGCAGATACGCAGTATTTT. Translation: CASSYPAGADTQYF.

This clonotype showed up many times. The gene calls are TRBV20-1 and TRBJ1-1; the D is unclear. The CDR3 runs 14 residues. Germline values: CDR1 DFQATT, CDR2 SNEGSKA (reference sequence). V was pared by 0 bases and J by 0 bases, with 8 bases between. The CDR3 nucleotides read TGCAGTGCTAGAGATGAGTTAATGAACACTGAAGCTTTCTTT. Its protein product is CSARDELMNTEAFF.

This clonotype was counted ten times or more. The chain joins TRBV4-1 to TRBJ2-1; no clear D gene. Germline CDR1 is MGHRA and CDR2 is YSYEKL. The V end lost 7 bases, the J end lost 0 bases, and 10 bases lay between the germline ends. The CDR3 is made up of 14 amino acids. Here the CDR3 DNA reads TGCGCCAGCATGGGCCAGAGCTCCTACAATGAGCAGTTCTTC. This translates into CASMGQSSYNEQFF.

This clonotype was detected ten times or more. The chain combines TRBV20-1 with TRBJ2-7; 14 bases agree with TRBD2. This CDR3 contains 14 residues. V dropped 6 bases and J dropped 6; count of bases not matched to a gene: 7. The germline V gene encodes CDR1 DFQATT and CDR2 SNEGSKA (reference sequence). The CDR3 loop reads CSARLAGGPREQYF. Here the CDR3 DNA reads TGCAGTGCACGACTAGCGGGAGGGCCTCGCGAGCAGTACTTC.

This clonotype was seen ten or more times. The rearrangement joins TRBV29-1 to TRBJ2-7, with 9 bases identical to TRBD2. The V and J ends lost 4 bases and 4 bases, in that order; junction bases with no gene match: 11. This CDR3 is built from 15 residues. Germline V gives CDR1 SQVTM, CDR2 ANQGSEA. The CDR3 DNA is TGCAGCGTTGTTTTGGCTAGCGGGACTGTGTACGAGCAGTACTTC. It is translated as CSVVLASGTVYEQYF.